Listed below are T cell receptor beta chains from one sample, sequenced in a study of T cell repertoires in cytomegalovirus infection. TCRdb re-called the reads with MiXCR, one entry per CDR3 protein. Among about 200,000 distinct CDR3 sequences listed, roughly 9.8% were seen once. The material sequenced was PBMCs. The receptors originated from a human donor in good health (CMV status not recorded). Some clones in this sample may be carry-over from other donors' samples. Each CDR3 is given without its conserved first and last residue.

v_gene: TRBV19
CDR3aa: ASSIGGHNQPQH

v_gene: TRBV28
CDR3aa: ASSFWDIAANEKLF

v_gene: TRBV20-1
CDR3aa: SARILGHEYDGYT

v_gene: TRBV4-2
CDR3aa: ASSRTGQGRATEAF

v_gene: TRBV9
CDR3aa: ASSPGGVGANVLT

v_gene: TRBV5-4
CDR3aa: ASSFSRDRNAF

v_gene: TRBV12-3/TRBV12-4
CDR3aa: ASSLSGRRETQY

v_gene: TRBV7-2
CDR3aa: ASSLVTSQETQY

v_gene: TRBV6-8
CDR3aa: ASRVGNQPQH

v_gene: TRBV7-2
CDR3aa: TSSLVLAGVTDTQY

v_gene: TRBV6-2/TRBV6-3
CDR3aa: ASSWTSGYTDTQY

v_gene: TRBV6-1
CDR3aa: ASSDPRRTTRAEAF

v_gene: TRBV5-1
CDR3aa: ASSLDSLNQPQH

v_gene: TRBV12-3/TRBV12-4
CDR3aa: ASGAGTPYEQY

v_gene: TRBV7-8
CDR3aa: ASRGGLSGNTIY

v_gene: TRBV5-4
CDR3aa: ASSLGEGLKY

v_gene: TRBV5-4
CDR3aa: ASSLGLTGGWSIQPQH

v_gene: TRBV12-3/TRBV12-4
CDR3aa: ASSAGRNQPQH

v_gene: TRBV28
CDR3aa: AGGATNTEAF

v_gene: TRBV7-6
CDR3aa: ASTRDRGHNSPLH

v_gene: TRBV20-1
CDR3aa: SARGILAGTNTGELF

v_gene: TRBV7-2
CDR3aa: ASSLVSHEQF

v_gene: TRBV28
CDR3aa: ASSQGAGGPYEQY

v_gene: TRBV6-5
CDR3aa: ASSWGTGGNFDKNIQY

v_gene: TRBV11-2
CDR3aa: ASSTQGRREY

v_gene: TRBV20-1
CDR3aa: SAPDRMGNQPQH

v_gene: TRBV6-2/TRBV6-3
CDR3aa: ATAPGARTEAF

v_gene: TRBV29-1
CDR3aa: SVVALPNTEAF

v_gene: TRBV11-2
CDR3aa: ASSYMGGAGELF

v_gene: TRBV29-1
CDR3aa: SARGGMPTGELF

v_gene: TRBV11-2
CDR3aa: ASSWKEGGKLF

v_gene: TRBV15
CDR3aa: ATSLRPGPRRNEQY